The 18 T cell receptor beta chains below were found in one sample sequenced in a study of PD-1 blockade in mismatch repair-deficient tumors. The table came from immunoSEQ multiplex PCR; TCRdb's copy has only in-frame clones and leaves some out. The data contain tens of thousands of clones, about 78% of them singletons. Sequenced here: peripheral blood, sampled 2 weeks after starting pembrolizumab. These receptors came from an adult with mismatch repair-deficient cancer.

The chain has TRBV6-5 and TRBJ1-4, with unresolved D. CDR1 MNHEY and CDR2 SVGAGI come from the germline V gene. V lost 0 bases and J 8 bases, leaving 7 bases between the germline ends. This CDR3 has 13 amino acids. The CDR3 DNA is TGTGCCAGCAGTTACTCTCTGGCAGAAAAACTGTTTTTT. It yields the protein CASSYSLAEKLFF.

V is TRBV5-1 and J is TRBJ1-2; tentative D call: TRBD1 (5 bases). The V end lost 4 bases, the J end lost 7 bases, and 17 bases lay between the germline ends. The CDR3 totals 14 residues. Germline V gene data show CDR1 as SGHRS and CDR2 as YFSETQ. CDR3 nucleotide sequence: TGCGCCAGCAGCCCCTCACAGGATATCGGTGGCTACACCTTC. Encoded protein: CASSPSQDIGGYTF.

CDR3 in DNA: TGTGCCAGCAGCTCACCGGACAGGGCTAACTATGGCTACACCTTC. Its translation: CASSSPDRANYGYTF. The V gene is TRBV7-2, the J gene TRBJ1-2, with 8 positions matching TRBD1. J was trimmed by 0 bases and V by 4 bases; bases with no gene match: 4. The CDR3 is 15 amino acids. The V gene's germline CDR1 is SGHTA and CDR2 FQGNSA.

This chain joins TRBV7-9 and TRBJ1-1; a weak D match, TRBD1 (5 bases). The CDR3 is 14 amino acids. The V gene lost 5 bases and the J gene lost 5 bases, with 15 bases spanning the gap. Germline CDR1 and CDR2: SEHNR and FQNEAQ (reference sequence). The CDR3 sequence: CASSSSGSWTEAFF. The CDR3 DNA reads as TGTGCCAGCAGCAGCTCAGGGTCGTGGACTGAAGCTTTCTTT.

The chain has TRBV30 and TRBJ2-7; 9 bases are shared with TRBD2. V dropped 0 bases and J dropped 2; count of bases not matched to a gene: 14. This CDR3 has 18 amino acids. From germline, CDR1 is GTSNPN and CDR2 SVGIG (reference sequence). CDR3 sequence: CAWSVLVSLREGPYEQYF. CDR3 nucleotide sequence: TGTGCCTGGAGTGTACTAGTGTCGCTGCGGGAGGGGCCCTACGAGCAGTACTTC.

J is TRBJ2-3 and V is TRBV5-1, with D unresolved. Trimming stripped 4 bases from V and 2 bases from J, with 14 bases between. The germline gives CDR1 SGHRS, CDR2 YFSETQ. CDR3 length equals 15 residues. The CDR3 DNA is TGCGCCAGCAGCCCCGTATCCCAGGCCACAGATACGCAGTATTTT. This encodes CASSPVSQATDTQYF. Using reference TRBV5-1 and TRBJ2-3 for the parts outside the CDR3, the full variable domain is KAGVTQTPRYLIKTRGQQVTLSCSPISGHRSVSWYQQTPGQGLQFLFEYFSETQRNKGNFPGRFSGRQFSNSRSEMNVSTLELGDSALYLCASSPVSQATDTQYFGPGTRLTVL.

The chain links TRBV18 to TRBJ2-7, with 11 bases identical to TRBD1. After removal of 1 base from V and 4 bases from J, the junction contained 6 bases not matched to a gene. Per germline, CDR1 KGHSH and CDR2 LQKENI. The CDR3 covers 16 residues. This CDR3 is CASSPRTGGEGYEQYF. As DNA, the CDR3 is TGTGCCAGCTCACCACGGACAGGGGGCGAGGGGTACGAGCAGTACTTC.

The chain recombines TRBV6-5 with TRBJ2-3, with 11 bases matching TRBD2. Germline V CDR1 and CDR2: MNHEY, SVGAGI. V lost 6 bases to trimming and J lost 5 bases; unmatched junction nucleotides: 7. This CDR3 has 15 residues. CDR3 sequence reads: CASSSLAGGIDTQYF. CDR3 in DNA: TGTGCCAGCAGCTCGCTAGCGGGAGGTATAGATACGCAGTATTTT.

This chain joins TRBV29-1 and TRBJ2-1; 10 bases agree with TRBD2. The CDR3 is 11 residues long. CDR1 is SQVTM, CDR2 ANQGSEA, per germline. The CDR3 DNA is TGCGGGACTAGCGATCTCAATGAGCAGTTCTTC. This translates into CGTSDLNEQFF.

The chain recombines TRBV4-2 with TRBJ2-1, with 7 bases fitting TRBD2. The V gene's germline CDR1 is LGHNA and CDR2 YNFKEQ. Losses at the gene ends were 4 bases for V and 5 bases for J; bases not matched to a gene: 11. The CDR3 consists of 16 residues. CDR3 residues: CASSPRIKRDDNEQFF. DNA of the CDR3: TGTGCCAGCAGCCCCCGGATAAAGCGGGACGACAATGAGCAGTTCTTC.

This sequence joins TRBV18 and TRBJ1-2, with 7 bases lining up with TRBD1. Germline CDR1 KGHSH, CDR2 LQKENI. The trim removed 3 bases at V and 6 bases at J, leaving 13 bases unmatched. The CDR3 runs to 16 residues. The DNA of the CDR3 is TGTGCCAGCTCACCTAAAAGATTAGGACAGGACAATGGCTACACCTTC. It translates to CASSPKRLGQDNGYTF.

The chain carries TRBV7-2 and TRBJ2-6; 8 bases fit TRBD1. V lost 5 bases and J lost 7; bases outside the gene matches: 4. CDR1 is SGHTA and CDR2 is FQGNSA in the germline V gene. The CDR3 runs to 14 residues. CDR3: CASSLDRGANVLTF. The DNA of the CDR3 is TGTGCCAGCAGCCTTGACAGGGGAGCCAACGTCCTGACTTTC.

The V gene is TRBV19, the J gene TRBJ1-4; a weak D match, TRBD1 (5 bases). The CDR3 consists of 15 residues. Germline loops: CDR1 LNHDA, CDR2 SQIVND (reference sequence). Trimming cost V 1 base and J 5 bases, with 11 bases left between them. The CDR3 DNA is TGTGCCAGTAGTATAGGGGACGTATGGAATGAAAAACTGTTTTTT. Its protein is CASSIGDVWNEKLFF. Together with reference TRBV19 and TRBJ1-4, the CDR3 gives the full variable domain: DGGITQSPKYLFRKEGQNVTLSCEQNLNHDAMYWYRQDPGQGLRLIYYSQIVNDFQKGDIAEGYSVSREKKESFPLTVTSAQKNPTAFYLCASSIGDVWNEKLFFGSGTQLSVL.

The rearrangement uses TRBV5-1 and TRBJ2-1, with D possibly matching TRBD2 (5 bases). CDR3 size: 13 residues. Between the trimmed V and J ends, which lost 1 base and 8 bases, there was a span of 10 bases. The germline V gene encodes CDR1 SGHRS and CDR2 YFSETQ. The CDR3 bases are TGCGCCAGCAGCTTGAGGCCGAGGGATGAGCAGTTCTTC. It translates to CASSLRPRDEQFF.

This rearrangement joins TRBV13 to TRBJ2-1, with 14 bases matching TRBD2. There are 16 residues in the CDR3. Germline assignment: CDR1 PRHDT and CDR2 FYEKMQ (reference sequence). The J segment lost 9 bases and the V segment lost 4 bases, leaving 8 bases of the junction unmatched. This CDR3 is CASSWRTSGRIGEQFF. CDR3 nucleotides: TGTGCCAGCAGCTGGAGGACTAGCGGGAGGATTGGTGAGCAGTTCTTC.

The chain couples TRBV7-9 to TRBJ1-3; D unresolved. Germline V gives CDR1 SEHNR, CDR2 FQNEAQ (reference sequence). CDR3 length: 11 residues. Trimming took off 1 base at V and 8 bases at J, with 3 bases between the two ends. The CDR3 region is CASSLGDTIYF. CDR3 bases: TGTGCCAGCAGCTTAGGTGACACCATATATTTT. Based on the CDR3 plus reference TRBV7-9 and TRBJ1-3, the full variable domain is DTGVSQNPRHKITKRGQNVTFRCDPISEHNRLYWYRQTLGQGPEFLTYFQNEAQLEKSRLLSDRFSAERPKGSFSTLEIQRTEQGDSAMYLCASSLGDTIYFGEGSWLTVV.

V usage is TRBV7-2 and J usage is TRBJ2-1; the D call may be TRBD1 or TRBD2 (5 bases each). The germline V gene encodes CDR1 SGHTA and CDR2 FQGNSA. V shed 5 bases and J shed 12 bases, with 11 bases lying between them. The CDR3 extends over 11 amino acids. CDR3 in DNA: TGTGCCAGCAGCGAGGGGTTTGTGCAGTTCTTC. This translates into CASSEGFVQFF.

In regard to this clone: The junction and the germline gene differ at one end; a read error may be behind it. The gene calls are TRBV7-7 and TRBJ2-2; either TRBD1 or TRBD2 may fit D (5 bases each). The CDR3 has 14 residues. In germline, CDR1 is SSHAT, CDR2 FNYEAQ (reference sequence). CDR3 region: CASSTAGSTGELFF. The CDR3 DNA sequence: TGTGCTAGCAGTACCGCAGGGAGCACCGGGGAGCTGTTTTTT. Full variable domain (missing parts from reference TRBV7-7 and TRBJ2-2): GAGVSQSPRYKVTKRGQDVTLRCDPISSHATLYWYQQALGQGPEFLTYFNYEAQPDKSGLPSDRFSAERPEGSISTLTIQRTEQRDSAMYRCASSTAGSTGELFFGEGSRLTVL.